The present T cell receptor (beta chain) was sequenced within a study of T-cell memory formation after mild COVID-19. General study results and limits: The authors did not confirm SARS-CoV-2 specificity of second-wave clones peaking day 37.

Only a few counts were recorded for this clonotype. Its cognate antigen is unknown. UMIs and sample barcodes were carried by the TCR alpha and TCR beta cDNA libraries that 5'RACE produced using constant-segment primers. Each CDR3 protein gets one entry after TCRdb re-called the 5' RACE reads with MiXCR. The profile shows hundreds of thousands of distinct CDR3 sequences, 18% of them singletons. The sequence was obtained from an adult woman who had mild COVID-19 (a few samples of this study predate the infection). Cell type and time point are not known. The specimen sequenced was PBMCs or a T cell subset sorted from them (not recorded which).

In nucleotides, the CDR3 is TGTGCCAGCAGACCCGGGGTGGAGGATACGCAGTATTTT. It translates to CASRPGVEDTQYF. The chain couples TRBV12-3 or TRBV12-4 to TRBJ2-3; a weak D match, TRBD2 (5 bases). The CDR3 has 13 amino acids. V lost 6 bases and J 6 bases, leaving 13 bases between the germline ends.